This TCR beta chain was profiled in a study of T cells in Graves' hyperthyroidism and ophthalmopathy. Study-level points and caveats: The model's output predicted ophthalmopathy at a median of roughly 6.9 months prior to onset. Blood shared most expanded thyroid clonotypes above 0.001.

To note about this clonotype: The target antigen is unknown.

CDR1 is SNHLY, CDR2 FYNNEI, per germline. Deletions cut 7 bases from V and 9 bases from J, with 6 bases between. The CDR3 loop spans 10 amino acids. From RNA transcripts, TCR beta CDR3 regions were amplified. HTBI primers were employed in a first-round RT-PCR of the TCR CDR3. From the multiplex PCR reads, TCRdb called clonotypes with MiXCR, one entry per CDR3 protein. Among more than 350,000 distinct CDR3 sequences, roughly 14% were seen once, and the ten largest hold around 20%. PBMCs came from 7.5 to 10 ml fresh peripheral blood. Sequenced material: blood. This clonotype originated in a woman in her 30s with Graves' ophthalmopathy. The V gene is TRBV2, the J gene TRBJ2-2; D remains ambiguous. CDR3 region: CASNGRELFF. The CDR3 nucleotides read TGTGCCAGCAATGGGCGGGAGCTGTTTTTT.